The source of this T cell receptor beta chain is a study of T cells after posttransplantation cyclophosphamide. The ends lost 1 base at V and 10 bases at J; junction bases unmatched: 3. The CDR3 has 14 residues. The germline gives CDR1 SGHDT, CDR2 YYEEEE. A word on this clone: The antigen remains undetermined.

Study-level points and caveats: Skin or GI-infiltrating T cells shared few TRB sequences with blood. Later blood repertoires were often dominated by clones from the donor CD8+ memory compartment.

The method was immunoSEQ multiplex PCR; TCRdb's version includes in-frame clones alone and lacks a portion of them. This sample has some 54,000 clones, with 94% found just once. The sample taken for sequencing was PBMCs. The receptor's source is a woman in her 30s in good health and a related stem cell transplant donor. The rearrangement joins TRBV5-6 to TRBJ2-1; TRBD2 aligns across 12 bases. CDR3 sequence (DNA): TGTGCCAGCAGCTTGCCCCTAGCGGGGGGGGAGCAGTTCTTC. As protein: CASSLPLAGGEQFF.